These T cell receptor beta chains were read from a single sample in a study of T-cell memory formation after mild COVID-19. In TCRdb, the 5' RACE reads were re-called with MiXCR into one record per CDR3 protein. The data hold roughly 50,000 distinct CDR3 sequences, with over 9% observed a single time. Sequencing was done on a sample of PBMCs or a T cell subset sorted from them (not recorded which). The receptors originated from a man younger than 30 who had mild COVID-19 (a few samples of this study predate the infection). Cell type and time point are not known. Both conserved end residues are trimmed from each CDR3. The D gene is left open where the match is weak.

.	TRBV10-2	ASSSETLNTEAF
TRBD2	TRBV6-1	ASSVFSGGAGETQY
.	TRBV20-1	SARDMDPSGNTIY
TRBD2	TRBV5-4	ASSLVGSGGAETQY
TRBD1	TRBV11-2	ASSADRGLLITGELF
.	TRBV6-5	ASGSAVEAF
.	TRBV6-6	ASSAAPYEQY
.	TRBV13	ASSPPGSKAAF
.	TRBV3-1	ASSLISGEDTQY
.	TRBV6-6	ASSYSRADHNSPLH
.	TRBV2	ASIRDLDGYT
.	TRBV7-6	ASSEGGLYGYT
.	TRBV28	ASSSGAAIYNSPLH
.	TRBV9	ASSVATMGYT
.	TRBV20-1	SAREAGKETQY
TRBD1	TRBV5-1	ASSLQGQGQETQY
.	TRBV6-5	ASSYSAKEKLF
.	TRBV6-5	ASKGPSGQATEAF
TRBD2	TRBV27	ASSLASAGGLETQY